Described below is a single T cell receptor beta chain sequence and its context. What it binds is unknown. The sample is drawn from a study of cytotoxic CD8 clonotypes in ibrutinib-treated CLL. Overall study findings and caveats: Clonality grew at ibrutinib response; at progression, it decreased back toward baseline.

Data came from immunoSEQ multiplex PCR; TCRdb stores just in-frame clones and leaves some out. The sample holds about 200,000 clones, around 70% seen once. The V end lost 2 bases, the J end lost 0 bases, and 13 bases lay between the germline ends. The germline gives CDR1 KGHSH, CDR2 LQKENI. CDR3 length: 16 residues. The rearrangement links TRBV18 to TRBJ1-2; D not certain. The clonotype was recovered from a human donor with chronic lymphocytic leukemia. This sample comprised PBMCs, obtained after 24 months of ibrutinib treatment. The CDR3 is CASSPGSQSANYGYTF. Here the CDR3 DNA reads TGTGCCAGCTCACCAGGGTCACAGAGTGCTAACTATGGCTACACCTTC.